The source of this T cell receptor (beta chain) is a study of blood T cells in healthy people across ages. CDR1 MNHNY and CDR2 SVGAGI come from the germline V gene (reference sequence). The V segment lost 5 bases and the J segment 4 bases; nucleotides outside the gene matches: 7. This CDR3 spans 16 amino acids. In terms of origin and age, donors were healthy Caucasian individuals from Russia aged about 6 to 95. The authors ran a second PCR of about 6 to 11 cycles using a sample-barcoded 5' primer and a J-beta primer mix. Tags on each cDNA molecule came from a template-switch adaptor with 12 random nucleotides. In TCRdb, the 5' RACE reads were re-called with MiXCR into one record per CDR3 protein. The sample lists 1.5 million to 2 million distinct CDR3 sequences, roughly 49% occurring once.

The TCR originated in a middle-aged woman in good health. The material sequenced was blood. The chain has TRBV6-6 and TRBJ1-5; 11 nucleotides align to TRBD1. CDR3 in DNA: TGTGCCAGCAGTGCCGCCGGGACAGGGGGTAATCAGCCCCAGCATTTT. This translates into CASSAAGTGGNQPQHF.